This T cell receptor (beta chain) was sequenced for a study of T cell changes during pregnancy in multiple sclerosis. TCRdb keeps only in-frame clones here, not all; method: immunoSEQ multiplex PCR. Found here are tens of thousands of clones, 75% to 90% of them singletons; the top ten hold roughly 4.5%. V lost 5 bases and J lost 8; bases outside the gene matches: 4. The CDR3 has 12 amino acids. The V gene's germline CDR1 is SGHAT and CDR2 FQNNGV. This chain links TRBV11-2 with TRBJ1-2; 8 bases are a match to TRBD1. This sequence was found in a female donor in good health, enrolled as a control in a pregnancy study. The input for sequencing was peripheral blood, taken in the second trimester of pregnancy. The CDR3 sequence is CASSPTGAGYTF. DNA of the CDR3: TGTGCCAGCAGCCCGACAGGGGCGGGCTACACCTTC.